These 23 T cell receptor beta chains share one sample of origin, sequenced in a study of shared clonotypes between healthy human individuals. TCRdb's table, derived via immunoSEQ multiplex PCR, lists solely in-frame clones and lacks some. The table includes about 2 million clones, around 95% detected once. Material for sequencing was naive CD4+ T cells sorted from blood. Subset indicated: CD45RA+ positively selected. Every receptor here comes from a young man in good health.

This clone appeared once. This chain links TRBV19 with TRBJ2-1; the match to TRBD2 covers 12 bases. The CDR3 has 15 residues. The ends lost 3 bases at V and 8 bases at J; junction bases unmatched: 5. CDR1 and CDR2 (germline): LNHDA, SQIVND (reference sequence). The CDR3, as DNA: TGTGCCAGTAGTATTCTAGCGGGAGGGCCCTATGAGCAGTTCTTC. Its protein is CASSILAGGPYEQFF.

The chain links TRBV27 to TRBJ1-1, with D perhaps TRBD1 (5 bases). Trimming pared 2 bases from V and 0 bases from J, leaving 10 bases between. CDR1 is MNHEY, CDR2 SMNVEV, per germline (reference sequence). The CDR3 is made up of 15 amino acids. The CDR3 DNA reads as TGTGCCAGCAGTTTAGCAGGGTTCATGAACACTGAAGCTTTCTTT. This codes for CASSLAGFMNTEAFF.

This clone was detected many times. This rearrangement joins TRBV5-1 to TRBJ2-5; TRBD2 agrees at 8 bases. The CDR3 is made up of 15 amino acids. Looked up from germline, CDR1 is SGHRS and CDR2 is YFSETQ. J was trimmed by 1 base and V by 0 bases; bases with no gene match: 2. As DNA, the CDR3 is TGCGCCAGCAGCTTGGGCGGGGGGACCCAAGAGACCCAGTACTTC. This gives the protein CASSLGGGTQETQYF.

CDR3 sequence reads: CASSRNRGLGSYEQYF. The CDR3 coding sequence is TGCGCCAGCAGCCGAAACAGGGGCCTCGGCTCCTACGAGCAGTACTTC. The rearrangement uses TRBV4-3 and TRBJ2-7; 7 bases match TRBD1. Germline V gene lookup returns CDR1 LGHNA and CDR2 YSLEER. J lost 0 bases, V lost 4 bases, and 9 bases had no gene match. The CDR3 spans 16 residues.

This sequence joins TRBV7-8 and TRBJ2-1, with 8 bases aligning to TRBD1. Germline-derived CDR1 and CDR2 are SGHVS and FQNEAQ. The length of the CDR3 is 16 residues. Trimming at V came to 0 bases and at J to 3 bases, leaving 4 bases not matched to a gene. CDR3 coding DNA: TGTGCCAGCAGCTTAGCGCGGGACAGGAACTACAATGAGCAGTTCTTC. It encodes CASSLARDRNYNEQFF.

The chain combines TRBV7-2 with TRBJ2-3; D is unresolved. The V gene lost 3 bases and the J gene lost 2 bases, with 12 bases spanning the gap. The CDR3 loop spans 15 amino acids. Per germline, CDR1 SGHTA and CDR2 FQGNSA. The CDR3 coding sequence is TGTGCCAGCAGCTTCTTTTCAGGTCCCACAGATACGCAGTATTTT. Its translation: CASSFFSGPTDTQYF.

Here the CDR3 DNA reads TGCAGTGCTTCGACAGTTTATGGCTACACCTTC. Protein sequence: CSASTVYGYTF. The chain combines TRBV20-1 with TRBJ1-2, with D perhaps matching TRBD1 (5 bases). The germline V gene has CDR1 DFQATT and CDR2 SNEGSKA (reference sequence). Trimming cost V 5 bases and J 5 bases, with 9 bases left between them. CDR3 length equals 11 residues.

V is TRBV6-6 and J is TRBJ1-2, with 9 bases that match TRBD1. Germline V gives CDR1 MNHNY, CDR2 SVGAGI (reference sequence). V lost 0 bases and J lost 7; bases outside the gene matches: 6. The CDR3 runs 15 residues. CDR3 protein: CASSYSGQGRGGYTF. For the CDR3, the DNA is TGTGCCAGCAGTTACTCGGGACAGGGAAGAGGTGGCTACACCTTC.

This clone was detected once. The chain joins TRBV25-1 to TRBJ1-5, with 9 nucleotides matching TRBD1. The junction had 4 bases not matched to a gene; V was cut back by 3 bases and J by 7 bases. CDR3 length equals 14 residues. Germline CDR1 is MGHDK and CDR2 is SYGVNS. The CDR3 region is CASSERQGGQPQHF. The CDR3 DNA is TGTGCCAGCAGTGAGCGACAGGGGGGACAGCCCCAGCATTTT.

The chain employs TRBV7-2 and TRBJ1-3; no clear D gene. CDR1 is SGHTA and CDR2 is FQGNSA in the germline V gene. This CDR3 is 16 amino acids long. V was pared by 1 base and J by 0 bases, with 10 bases between. The CDR3 region is CASSLGPVLSGNTIYF. CDR3 sequence (DNA): TGTGCCAGCAGCTTAGGGCCCGTACTCTCTGGAAACACCATATATTTT.

This chain links TRBV10-3 with TRBJ2-7; TRBD2 is a possible D gene (5 bases). The germline gives CDR1 ENHRY, CDR2 SYGVKD. The CDR3 spans 14 residues. With 3 bases removed from V and 2 bases from J, the gap between germline ends came to 11 bases. CDR3 residues: CAISDSGKAYEQYF. For the CDR3, the DNA is TGTGCCATCAGTGATTCGGGGAAGGCCTACGAGCAGTACTTC.

This clone has just one count. The gene calls are TRBV9 and TRBJ2-2; TRBD2 matches at 8 bases. This CDR3 spans 20 amino acids. Germline CDR1 is SGDLS and CDR2 is YYNGEE. With V trimmed by 3 bases and J by 3 bases, 19 bases remained unmatched. The CDR3, as DNA: TGTGCCAGCAGCGCCCTTCACGCGGGAGGCCCCCGTTCGGACACCGGGGAGCTGTTTTTT. It translates to CASSALHAGGPRSDTGELFF.

The chain combines TRBV7-9 with TRBJ1-6; D ambiguous. The CDR3 runs 14 residues. The germline gives CDR1 SEHNR, CDR2 FQNEAQ (reference sequence). Between the trimmed V and J ends, which lost 2 bases and 8 bases, there was a span of 10 bases. In nucleotides, the CDR3 is TGTGCCAGCAGCTTAAATTCCCGCGATTCACCCCTCCACTTT. Translating gives CASSLNSRDSPLHF.

The V call is TRBV10-3, the J call TRBJ2-1, with D unclear. V was shortened by 6 bases and J by 4 bases, with 10 bases between the two germline ends. Germline lookup yields CDR1 ENHRY and CDR2 SYGVKD. The CDR3 covers 13 residues. CDR3 DNA: TGTGCCATCAGGGAAAGTGCTTACAATGAGCAGTTCTTC. Protein product: CAIRESAYNEQFF.

This rearrangement joins TRBV6-6 to TRBJ1-1; 8 nucleotides line up with TRBD1. The CDR3 consists of 15 residues. The V and J ends lost 4 bases and 4 bases, in that order; junction bases with no gene match: 8. CDR1 MNHNY and CDR2 SVGAGI come from the germline V gene (reference sequence). The CDR3 coding sequence is TGTGCCAGCAGTTTCACAGGGGGGGGGACCACTGAAGCTTTCTTT. Translation gives CASSFTGGGTTEAFF.

The chain recombines TRBV6-1 with TRBJ1-2; no reliable D call. Germline V lookup: CDR1 MNHNS, CDR2 SASEGT. V was trimmed by 4 bases and J by 0 bases, leaving 6 bases between them. The CDR3 spans 13 residues. The CDR3 sequence: CASSVSPNYGYTF. DNA of the CDR3: TGTGCCAGCAGTGTATCCCCTAACTATGGCTACACCTTC.

The V and J genes are TRBV7-9 and TRBJ1-2, with 8 bases aligning to TRBD1. V trimming: 5 bases; J trimming: 8 bases; junction bases outside the gene matches: 7. CDR3 length: 13 amino acids. Germline V lookup: CDR1 SEHNR, CDR2 FQNEAQ (reference sequence). In DNA, the CDR3 is TGTGCCAGCAGCAATTCAGGGGGCGCGGGCTACACCTTC. Encoded protein: CASSNSGGAGYTF.

This chain connects TRBV7-9 to TRBJ1-4; D is ambiguous. Germline values: CDR1 SEHNR, CDR2 FQNEAQ (reference sequence). V lost 4 bases and J 0 bases, leaving 9 bases between the germline ends. This CDR3 is 15 amino acids long. The CDR3 DNA reads as TGTGCCAGCAGCTCACAGCTTGCAACTAATGAAAAACTGTTTTTT. This encodes CASSSQLATNEKLFF.

This chain joins TRBV7-9 and TRBJ2-6, with D possibly TRBD1 on 6 matching bases. The V end lost 5 bases, the J end lost 1 base, and 9 bases lay between the germline ends. The CDR3 totals 15 residues. The V gene's germline CDR1 is SEHNR and CDR2 FQNEAQ (reference sequence). The CDR3 protein is CASSAQGSGANVLTF. CDR3 nucleotide sequence: TGTGCCAGCAGCGCACAGGGTTCTGGGGCCAACGTCCTGACTTTC.

The chain couples TRBV9 to TRBJ2-7, with D possibly matching TRBD1 (6 bases). V lost 4 bases and J lost 3, with 17 bases in between. The germline V gene encodes CDR1 SGDLS and CDR2 YYNGEE. The CDR3 loop spans 15 amino acids. The CDR3 coding sequence is TGTGCCAGCAGCTCACAGGGTTCTTCTAACTACGAGCAGTACTTC. This sequence encodes CASSSQGSSNYEQYF.

The CDR3 DNA reads TGCGCCAGCAGCCGGCCGAGCGGGGCGGGCACAGATACGCAGTATTTT. Amino acid sequence: CASSRPSGAGTDTQYF. This chain uses TRBV5-1 with TRBJ2-3; 7 nucleotides match TRBD2. The V gene's germline CDR1 is SGHRS and CDR2 YFSETQ. This CDR3 comprises 16 residues. V was pared by 4 bases and J by 1 base, with 9 bases of the junction left unmatched.

As DNA, the CDR3 is TGTGCCAGCAGCTCCGGGACAGGGTTTTCAGATACGCAGTATTTT. Residues: CASSSGTGFSDTQYF. This chain joins TRBV4-2 and TRBJ2-3; 9 bases match TRBD1. V gave up 5 bases and J gave up 4 bases; unmatched junction bases: 7. CDR1 is LGHNA, CDR2 YNFKEQ, per germline. The CDR3 is 15 residues long.

The chain has TRBV2 and TRBJ1-2, with unresolved D. V was trimmed by 6 bases and J by 0 bases, leaving 2 bases between them. Germline V gene sequence: CDR1 SNHLY, CDR2 FYNNEI. This CDR3 spans 11 amino acids. For the CDR3, the DNA is TGTGCCAGCAGGACTAACTATGGCTACACCTTC. Protein product: CASRTNYGYTF.